The 6 T cell receptor beta chains listed next were all sequenced from one sample in a study of cytomegalovirus exposure and HLA in healthy donors. Primers for the PCR totalled 60 Vbeta and 13 Jbeta. The protocol was immunoSEQ multiplex PCR, while the TCRdb copy is restricted to in-frame clones and leaves out a portion. The sample carries 100,000 to 150,000 clones, about 85% recorded once. The sequenced sample consisted of PBMCs. The source is a boy younger than 18 in good health and CMV-seronegative.

In this sample, this clone turned up once. This chain links TRBV7-6 with TRBJ2-5; the D gene is possibly TRBD1 (6 bases). The V gene lost 5 bases and the J gene lost 4 bases, with 14 bases spanning the gap. Germline CDR1 is SGHVS and CDR2 is FNYEAQ. The CDR3 extends over 14 amino acids. CDR3 sequence reads: CASSIRTALETQYF. CDR3 coding DNA: TGTGCCAGCAGCATACGGACAGCCTTAGAGACCCAGTACTTC. Using reference TRBV7-6 and TRBJ2-5 for the parts outside the CDR3, the full variable domain is GAGVSQSPRYKVTKRGQDVALRCDPISGHVSLYWYRQALGQGPEFLTYFNYEAQQDKSGLPNDRFSAERPEGSISTLTIQRTEQRDSAMYRCASSIRTALETQYFGPGTRLLVL.

V gene TRBV5-4 combines with J gene TRBJ2-1; TRBD1 matches 8 bases. Germline V gene lookup returns CDR1 SGHNT and CDR2 YYREEE (reference sequence). This CDR3 spans 13 amino acids. The ends lost 3 bases at V and 6 bases at J; junction bases unmatched: 2. In DNA form, the CDR3 reads TGTGCCAGCAGCTCGACAGGGGCCAATGAGCAGTTCTTC. It codes for CASSSTGANEQFF.

The V call is TRBV27, the J call TRBJ1-2, with a weak D call TRBD1 (6 bases). Germline CDR1 MNHEY, CDR2 SMNVEV (reference sequence). The CDR3 length is 16 residues. Trimming took 3 bases from V and 1 from J, leaving 15 bases between them. The CDR3 bases are TGTGCCAGCAGTTTTTACCCAGGGGCGAATAACTATGGCTACACCTTC. This codes for CASSFYPGANNYGYTF.

The rearrangement links TRBV10-3 to TRBJ1-3; TRBD1 agrees at 7 bases. Germline CDR1 and CDR2: ENHRY and SYGVKD. Germline trimming cut 6 bases from V and 1 base from J; bases unmatched to any gene: 9. The CDR3 has 16 residues. CDR3 sequence: CAISGDRPSSGNTIYF. CDR3 in DNA: TGTGCCATCAGCGGGGACAGACCATCGTCTGGAAACACCATATATTTT.

V gene TRBV27 combines with J gene TRBJ2-5; 8 nucleotides agree with TRBD1. Germline lookup yields CDR1 MNHEY and CDR2 SMNVEV (reference sequence). The CDR3 contains 14 residues. The junction had 3 bases not matched to a gene; V was cut back by 2 bases and J by 4 bases. The CDR3 DNA follows: TGTGCCAGCAGTTTAGTAGACAGGGGAGAGACCCAGTACTTC. The encoded protein is CASSLVDRGETQYF.

This clone came up once. The chain uses TRBV6-6 and TRBJ2-2; D not certain. Germline V CDR1 and CDR2: MNHNY, SVGAGI (reference sequence). The length of the CDR3 is 15 residues. V lost 1 base to trimming and J lost 1 base, with 7 bases between them. The CDR3 DNA reads TGTGCCAGCAGTTACTGGCTCCTGAACACCGGGGAGCTGTTTTTT. Its translation is CASSYWLLNTGELFF.